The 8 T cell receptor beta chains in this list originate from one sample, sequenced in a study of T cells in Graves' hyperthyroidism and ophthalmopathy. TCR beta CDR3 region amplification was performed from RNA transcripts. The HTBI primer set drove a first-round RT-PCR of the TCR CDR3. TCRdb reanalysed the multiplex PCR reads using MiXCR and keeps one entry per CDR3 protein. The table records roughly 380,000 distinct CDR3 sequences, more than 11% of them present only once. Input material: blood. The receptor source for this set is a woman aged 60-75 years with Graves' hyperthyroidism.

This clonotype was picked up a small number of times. CDR3 nucleotide sequence: TGTGCCAGCAGTTTGGGCAGGGGCGCGCCCTATGGCTACACCTTC. As protein: CASSLGRGAPYGYTF. The gene calls are TRBV27 and TRBJ1-2; D may be TRBD1 (6 bases). The germline CDR1 and CDR2 sequences are MNHEY and SMNVEV (reference sequence). The length of the CDR3 is 15 residues. Deletions cut 3 bases from V and 4 bases from J, with 15 bases between.

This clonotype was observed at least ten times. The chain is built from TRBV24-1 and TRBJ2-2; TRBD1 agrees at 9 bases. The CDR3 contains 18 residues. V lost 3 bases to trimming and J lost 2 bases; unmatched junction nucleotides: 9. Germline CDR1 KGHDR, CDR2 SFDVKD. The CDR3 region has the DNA TGTGCCACCAGTGATGTACGCCGGGACAGGGCAAACACCGGGGAGCTGTTTTTT. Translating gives CATSDVRRDRANTGELFF.

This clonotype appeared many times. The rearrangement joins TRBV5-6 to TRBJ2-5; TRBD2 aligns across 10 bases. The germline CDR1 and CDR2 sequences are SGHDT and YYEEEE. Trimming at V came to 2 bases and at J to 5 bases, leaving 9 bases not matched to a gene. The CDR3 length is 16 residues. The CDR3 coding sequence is TGTGCCAGCAGCTTTGTTGTAGCGGGAGGAGGGGAGACCCAGTACTTC. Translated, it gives CASSFVVAGGGETQYF. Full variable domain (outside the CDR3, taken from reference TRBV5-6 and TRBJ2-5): DAGVTQSPTHLIKTRGQQVTLRCSPKSGHDTVSWYQQALGQGPQFIFQYYEEEERQRGNFPDRFSGHQFPNYSSELNVNALLLGDSALYLCASSFVVAGGGETQYFGPGTRLLVL.

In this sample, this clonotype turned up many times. The DNA of the CDR3 is TGCGCCAGCAGTGAGTCGACCCAGGGGCTTTCGGGGACAGATACGCAGTATTTT. Translating it yields CASSESTQGLSGTDTQYF. The chain carries TRBV10-1 and TRBJ2-3, with D possibly TRBD1 on 6 matching bases. The CDR3 has 18 amino acids. V was trimmed by 0 bases and J by 3 bases, leaving 19 bases between them. The germline V gene has CDR1 WNHNN and CDR2 SYGVQD (reference sequence).

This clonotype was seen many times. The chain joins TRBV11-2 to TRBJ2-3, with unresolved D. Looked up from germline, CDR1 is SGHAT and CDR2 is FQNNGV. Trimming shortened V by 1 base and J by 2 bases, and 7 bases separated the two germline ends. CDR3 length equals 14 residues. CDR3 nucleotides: TGTGCCAGCAGCTTAGTCTGGTTCACAGATACGCAGTATTTT. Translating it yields CASSLVWFTDTQYF.

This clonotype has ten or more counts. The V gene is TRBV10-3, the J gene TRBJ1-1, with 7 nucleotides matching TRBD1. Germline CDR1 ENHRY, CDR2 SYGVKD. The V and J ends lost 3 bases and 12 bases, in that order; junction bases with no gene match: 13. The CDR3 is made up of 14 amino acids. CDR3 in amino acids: CAISDSQGQVASFF. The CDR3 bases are TGTGCCATCAGTGACTCACAGGGGCAAGTGGCATCTTTCTTT.

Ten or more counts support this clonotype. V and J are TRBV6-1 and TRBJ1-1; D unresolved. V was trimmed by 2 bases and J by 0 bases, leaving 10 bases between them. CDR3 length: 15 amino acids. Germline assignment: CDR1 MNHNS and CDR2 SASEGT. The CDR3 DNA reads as TGTGCCAGCAGTGAATTCGGAGAGATGAACACTGAAGCTTTCTTT. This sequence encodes CASSEFGEMNTEAFF.

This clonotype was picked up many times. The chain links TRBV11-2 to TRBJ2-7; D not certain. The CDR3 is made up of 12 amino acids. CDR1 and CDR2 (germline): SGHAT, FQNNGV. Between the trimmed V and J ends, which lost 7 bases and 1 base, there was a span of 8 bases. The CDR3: CASTGVSYEQYF. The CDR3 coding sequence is TGTGCCAGCACGGGCGTTTCCTACGAGCAGTACTTC.